The 3 T cell receptor beta chains below were found in one sample sequenced in a study of blood T cells in healthy people across ages. A second PCR, run for roughly 7 to 11 cycles, used a sample-barcoded 5' primer plus a J-beta primer mix. TCRdb passed the 5' RACE reads through MiXCR, listing each CDR3 protein once. The sample contains some 1.8 million distinct CDR3 sequences, 30% to 40% of which appear only once. Sequencing input: blood. All receptors derive from a human donor in good health.

This clonotype has a handful of counts. The chain has TRBV29-1 and TRBJ1-2; possibly TRBD1 for D (5 bases). V was shortened by 1 base and J by 3 bases, with 9 bases between the two germline ends. Germline V gene sequence: CDR1 SQVTM, CDR2 ANQGSEA. This CDR3 is 13 amino acids long. The CDR3 here is CSVEVVGDYGYTF. The CDR3 DNA sequence: TGCAGCGTTGAAGTTGTGGGGGACTATGGCTACACCTTC.

The V call is TRBV7-9, the J call TRBJ1-2, with 7 positions matching TRBD1. Looked up from germline, CDR1 is SEHNR and CDR2 is FQNEAQ (reference sequence). The CDR3 consists of 15 residues. V lost 5 bases and J lost 5; bases outside the gene matches: 11. This chain's CDR3 is CASSPDGQESYGYTF. The DNA of the CDR3 is TGTGCCAGCAGCCCTGATGGACAGGAGAGTTATGGCTACACCTTC.

This clonotype was picked up a small number of times. The J gene is TRBJ1-1, the V gene TRBV6-6, with D tentatively TRBD1 (5 bases). This CDR3 is 13 amino acids long. Germline assignment: CDR1 MNHNY and CDR2 SVGAGI (reference sequence). V lost 5 bases, J lost 5 bases, and 12 bases lay in between. The DNA for the CDR3 is TGTGCCAGCAGTCCCCGACAGTATACTGAAGCTTTCTTT. Translated: CASSPRQYTEAFF.